One and the same sample provided the 21 T cell receptor beta chains below, sequenced in a study of immune evolution from preneoplasia to lung adenocarcinoma (dated by TCRdb to the early 2020s). The library was prepared using the immunoSEQ multiplex PCR assay. This is the immuneACCESS table as TCRdb keeps it, with only in-frame sequences that have V and J called. A part of the clones is gone; compared with another copy, unresolved V genes explain less than half, and the rest is unexplained. In all, the sample holds 4,500 to 6,000 clones, and 80% to 90% of those were seen once. Together, the top ten hold approximately 10% of the sample. Sequenced: FFPE adjacent normal lung tissue. The receptors originated from a donor older than 65 with lung adenocarcinoma.

This clone showed up just a few times. The chain couples TRBV28 to TRBJ1-5; D is ambiguous. CDR3 length: 13 residues. V was shortened by 8 bases and J by 6 bases, with 14 bases between the two germline ends. Germline V CDR1 and CDR2: MDHEN, SYDVKM. The CDR3 region has the DNA TGTGCCAGCGGACTCGAGGGAACTCAGCCCCAGCATTTT. This encodes CASGLEGTQPQHF.

The chain couples TRBV6-5 to TRBJ2-5, with TRBD1 as a possible D gene (6 bases). CDR3 length: 15 amino acids. Germline values: CDR1 MNHEY, CDR2 SVGAGI. Trimming stripped 6 bases from V and 2 bases from J, with 16 bases between. CDR3 residues: CASSDTGLGQETQYF. For the CDR3, the DNA is TGTGCCAGCAGCGACACAGGGTTAGGTCAAGAGACCCAGTACTTC.

The chain uses TRBV11-2 and TRBJ2-3; maybe TRBD2 (6 bases). Germline lookup yields CDR1 SGHAT and CDR2 FQNNGV. This CDR3 comprises 15 residues. Trimming took off 5 bases at V and 0 bases at J, with 12 bases between the two ends. In DNA, the CDR3 is TGTGCCAGCAGCCGAAATAGCGGTAGCACAGATACGCAGTATTTT. Residues: CASSRNSGSTDTQYF.

This chain connects TRBV7-2 to TRBJ1-4; the match to TRBD1 covers 9 bases. The length of the CDR3 is 15 residues. Per the germline V gene, CDR1 is SGHTA and CDR2 is FQGNSA. After removal of 2 bases from V and 8 bases from J, the junction contained 6 bases not matched to a gene. The CDR3 DNA reads TGTGCCAGCAGCTTAACCGGGACAGGGTACGAAAAACTGTTTTTT. It yields the protein CASSLTGTGYEKLFF.

The chain uses TRBV6-5 and TRBJ2-7; no definite D call. The CDR3 length is 13 residues. The germline V and J ends were trimmed by 2 bases and 3 bases, with 8 bases remaining between them. Germline loops: CDR1 MNHEY, CDR2 SVGAGI. The CDR3 DNA sequence: TGTGCCAGCAGTTACGGGCTGAACTACGAGCAGTACTTC. This codes for CASSYGLNYEQYF.

The chain recombines TRBV7-9 with TRBJ2-3; D unclear. Deletions cut 5 bases from V and 7 bases from J, with 7 bases between. Germline V gene sequence: CDR1 SEHNR, CDR2 FQNEAQ (reference sequence). This CDR3 has 11 amino acids. The CDR3 loop reads CASSPRNTQYF. In DNA, the CDR3 is TGTGCCAGCAGCCCTAGGAATACGCAGTATTTT.

The rearrangement joins TRBV7-6 to TRBJ2-2, with 9 bases matching TRBD2. The germline V gene encodes CDR1 SGHVS and CDR2 FNYEAQ. J was trimmed by 3 bases and V by 2 bases; bases with no gene match: 10. The CDR3 has 18 amino acids. This chain's CDR3 is CASSLRAGGPYDTGELFF. DNA for the CDR3: TGTGCCAGCAGCTTACGGGCGGGAGGGCCATACGACACCGGGGAGCTGTTTTTT.

The chain carries TRBV7-8 and TRBJ1-2; D gene unclear. Trimming stripped 2 bases from V and 0 bases from J, with 4 bases between. CDR3 size: 13 residues. Germline assignment: CDR1 SGHVS and CDR2 FQNEAQ. Here the CDR3 reads CASSLPPNYGYTF. DNA of the CDR3: TGTGCCAGCAGCTTACCACCTAACTATGGCTACACCTTC.

Worth noting for this clone: This CDR3 fails to terminate in the conserved phenylalanine or tryptophan, so it likely reflects a read error. Because the CDR3's place on the DNA is in doubt, the DNA is left out and the CDR3 is given as listed by TCRdb. The chain combines TRBV10-3 with TRBJ2-7. The CDR3 is made up of 9 amino acids, end residues included. CDR1 ENHRY and CDR2 SYGVKD come from the germline V gene. CDR3 residues: CAISESTSL.

This chain uses TRBV11-2 with TRBJ2-7; D unresolved. The length of the CDR3 is 14 residues. Trimming took off 3 bases at V and 3 bases at J, with 12 bases between the two ends. Looked up from germline, CDR1 is SGHAT and CDR2 is FQNNGV. The CDR3 DNA reads as TGTGCCAGCAGCTTGGTAGGATGGGGCTACGAGCAGTACTTC. Translated, it gives CASSLVGWGYEQYF.

The genes are TRBV7-2 and TRBJ1-4; 10 nucleotides agree with TRBD1. Trimming removed 1 base from V and 7 bases from J; junction bases left unmatched: 3. The germline V gene has CDR1 SGHTA and CDR2 FQGNSA. This CDR3 has 15 residues. CDR3 region: CASSLGGTGVEKLFF. For the CDR3, the DNA is TGTGCCAGCAGCTTAGGAGGGACAGGGGTTGAAAAACTGTTTTTT. Full variable domain (rest looked up from reference TRBV7-2 and TRBJ1-4): GAGVSQSPSNKVTEKGKDVELRCDPISGHTALYWYRQSLGQGLEFLIYFQGNSAPDKSGLPSDRFSAERTGGSVSTLTIQRTQQEDSAVYLCASSLGGTGVEKLFFGSGTQLSVL.

This clone has just a few counts. The rearrangement links TRBV5-4 to TRBJ2-3, with TRBD1 as a possible D gene (6 bases). CDR1 SGHNT and CDR2 YYREEE come from the germline V gene (reference sequence). The CDR3 sequence is 15 residues long. With 5 bases removed from V and 2 bases from J, the gap between germline ends came to 15 bases. The CDR3 DNA reads as TGTGCCAGCAGACCCGGACAGAACCCCACAGATACGCAGTATTTT. This encodes CASRPGQNPTDTQYF.

This clone was detected a few times. This chain joins TRBV5-5 and TRBJ1-1; the match to TRBD1 covers 7 bases. The J segment lost 2 bases and the V segment lost 3 bases, leaving 7 bases of the junction unmatched. CDR1 is SGHKS, CDR2 YYEKEE, per germline (reference sequence). The CDR3 contains 15 residues. The CDR3 nucleotides read TGTGCCAGCAGCTGGAGACAGGGCGTAAACACTGAAGCTTTCTTT. Protein: CASSWRQGVNTEAFF.

The rearrangement links TRBV4-3 to TRBJ2-1, with unresolved D. CDR3 size: 13 residues. Germline lookup yields CDR1 LGHNA and CDR2 YSLEER. V lost 1 base and J 9 bases, leaving 10 bases between the germline ends. CDR3 nucleotides: TGCGCCAGCAGCCAAGGGCAGAACAGTGAGCAGTTCTTC. It encodes CASSQGQNSEQFF.

This chain joins TRBV19 and TRBJ2-7; no clear D gene. The CDR3 length is 12 residues. CDR1 is LNHDA, CDR2 SQIVND, per germline (reference sequence). V lost 11 bases to trimming and J lost 4 bases, with 15 bases between them. The CDR3 protein is CASSAAGYEQYF. As DNA, the CDR3 is TGTGCCTCCTCGGCAGCAGGTTACGAGCAGTACTTC. The complete variable domain, with remaining parts taken from reference TRBV19 and TRBJ2-7, reads DGGITQSPKYLFRKEGQNVTLSCEQNLNHDAMYWYRQDPGQGLRLIYYSQIVNDFQKGDIAEGYSVSREKKESFPLTVTSAQKNPTAFYLCASSAAGYEQYFGPGTRLTVT.

This clone was seen only a few times. This rearrangement joins TRBV7-9 to TRBJ1-2; D possibly corresponds to TRBD1 (6 bases). Per the germline V gene, CDR1 is SEHNR and CDR2 is FQNEAQ (reference sequence). Trimming removed 10 bases from V and 3 bases from J, with 12 bases in between. The CDR3 totals 12 residues. The DNA for the CDR3 is TGTGCCACCCGGACAGAGGACTATGGCTACACCTTC. The encoded protein is CATRTEDYGYTF.

The chain has TRBV10-2 and TRBJ1-2; D remains unclear. From germline, CDR1 is WSHSY and CDR2 SAAADI. Trimming shortened V by 10 bases and J by 10 bases, and 16 bases separated the two germline ends. This CDR3 comprises 11 residues. The CDR3 reads CATRWMWTYTF. The CDR3 DNA reads as TGCGCCACCCGATGGATGTGGACCTACACCTTC.

The gene calls are TRBV6-5 and TRBJ1-1; perhaps TRBD1 as D (5 bases). The CDR3 covers 13 residues. V lost 2 bases to trimming and J lost 4 bases, with 8 bases between them. Germline V gene lookup returns CDR1 MNHEY and CDR2 SVGAGI. Here the CDR3 DNA reads TGTGCCAGCAGTTACGGGGGAAGCACTGAAGCTTTCTTT. This translates into CASSYGGSTEAFF.

The chain is built from TRBV28 and TRBJ2-7; D not certain. The CDR3 runs 12 residues. Trimming left V 8 bases short and J 2 bases short, with 10 bases between. Germline assignment: CDR1 MDHEN and CDR2 SYDVKM. The CDR3 region is CASQATPYEQYF. The CDR3 DNA follows: TGTGCCAGCCAGGCTACTCCCTACGAGCAGTACTTC.

Notes on this clone: Different DNA sequences within this sample yield the same CDR3. The chain joins TRBV5-6 to TRBJ2-2; a possible D gene is TRBD2 (5 bases). Per germline, CDR1 SGHDT and CDR2 YYEEEE. Trimming removed 0 bases from V and 1 base from J, with 7 bases in between. The CDR3 has 15 amino acids. The CDR3 region is CASSLGGGNTGELFF. The CDR3 DNA is TGTGCCAGCAGCTTGGGTGGAGGGAACACCGGGGAGCTGTTTTTT.

This clone occurred once. The J gene is TRBJ1-2, the V gene TRBV27; D remains unclear. The CDR3 extends over 14 amino acids. Germline V gene lookup returns CDR1 MNHEY and CDR2 SMNVEV (reference sequence). With 5 bases removed from V and 1 base from J, the gap between germline ends came to 11 bases. This CDR3 reads CASSPVGRNYGYTF. CDR3 coding DNA: TGTGCCAGCAGTCCGGTAGGGCGTAACTATGGCTACACCTTC.